The sequence of this T cell receptor (beta chain) was determined in a study of CD4 and CD8 cells across lung adenocarcinoma regions. MiXCR was run by TCRdb on the PCR reads, yielding one entry per CDR3 protein. The sample has about 25,000 distinct CDR3 sequences, 40% to 50% seen once. Donors had localized lung adenocarcinoma, a non-small cell lung cancer. This clonotype came up a few times. CDR3 size: 16 residues. Germline V gene sequence: CDR1 MNHEY, CDR2 SMNVEV (reference sequence). The V gene lost 5 bases and the J gene lost 4 bases, with 18 bases spanning the gap. The rearrangement links TRBV27 to TRBJ1-5; TRBD1 is a possible D gene (5 bases). The sequencing input was CD8+ T cells from the center of a lung tumor. The TCR was taken from a male donor with lung adenocarcinoma. The CD4 and CD8 labels of this study may be unreliable. The CDR3 region has the DNA TGTGCCAGCAGTCCGCTTGAAAGGGGCCCTAATCAGCCCCAGCATTTT. Translation: CASSPLERGPNQPQHF.